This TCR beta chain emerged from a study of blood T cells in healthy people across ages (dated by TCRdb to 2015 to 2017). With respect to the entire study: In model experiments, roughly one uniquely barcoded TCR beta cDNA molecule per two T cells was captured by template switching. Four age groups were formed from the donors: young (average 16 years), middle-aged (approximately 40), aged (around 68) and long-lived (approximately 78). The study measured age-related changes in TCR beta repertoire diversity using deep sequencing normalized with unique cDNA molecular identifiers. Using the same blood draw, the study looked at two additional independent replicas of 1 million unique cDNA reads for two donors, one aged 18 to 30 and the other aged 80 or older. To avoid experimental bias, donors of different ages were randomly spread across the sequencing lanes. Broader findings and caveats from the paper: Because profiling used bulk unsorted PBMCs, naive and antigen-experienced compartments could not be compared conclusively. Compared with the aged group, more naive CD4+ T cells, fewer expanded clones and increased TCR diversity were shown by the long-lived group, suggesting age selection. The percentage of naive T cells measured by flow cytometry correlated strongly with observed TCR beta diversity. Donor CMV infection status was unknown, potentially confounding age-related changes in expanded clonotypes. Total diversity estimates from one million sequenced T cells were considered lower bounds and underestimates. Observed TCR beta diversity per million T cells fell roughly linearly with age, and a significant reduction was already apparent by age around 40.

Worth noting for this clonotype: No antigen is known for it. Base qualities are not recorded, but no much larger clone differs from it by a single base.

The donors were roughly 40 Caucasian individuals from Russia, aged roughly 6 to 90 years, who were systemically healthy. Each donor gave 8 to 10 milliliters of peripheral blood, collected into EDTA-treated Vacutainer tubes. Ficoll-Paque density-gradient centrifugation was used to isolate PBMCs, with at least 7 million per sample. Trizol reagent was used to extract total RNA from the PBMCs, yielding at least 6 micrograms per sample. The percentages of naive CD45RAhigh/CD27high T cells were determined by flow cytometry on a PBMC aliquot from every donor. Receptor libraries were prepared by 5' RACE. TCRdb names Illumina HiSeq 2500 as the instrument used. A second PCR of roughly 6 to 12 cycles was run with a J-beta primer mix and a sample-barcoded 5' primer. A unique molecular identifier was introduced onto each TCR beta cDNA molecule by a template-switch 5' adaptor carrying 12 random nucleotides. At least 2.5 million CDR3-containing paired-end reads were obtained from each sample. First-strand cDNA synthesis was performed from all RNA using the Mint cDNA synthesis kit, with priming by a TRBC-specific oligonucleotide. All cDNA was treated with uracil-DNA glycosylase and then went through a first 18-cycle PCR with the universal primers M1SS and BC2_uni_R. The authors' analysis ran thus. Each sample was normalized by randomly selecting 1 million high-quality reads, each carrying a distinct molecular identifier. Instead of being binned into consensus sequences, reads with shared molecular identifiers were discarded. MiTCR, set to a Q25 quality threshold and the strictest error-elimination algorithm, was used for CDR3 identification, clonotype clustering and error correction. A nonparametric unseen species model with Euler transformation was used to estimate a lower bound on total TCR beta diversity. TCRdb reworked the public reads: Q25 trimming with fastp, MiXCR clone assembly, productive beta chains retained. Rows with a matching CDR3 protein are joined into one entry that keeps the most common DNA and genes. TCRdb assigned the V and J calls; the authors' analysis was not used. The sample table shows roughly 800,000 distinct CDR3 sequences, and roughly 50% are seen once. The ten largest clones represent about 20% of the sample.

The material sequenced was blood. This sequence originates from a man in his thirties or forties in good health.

The DNA is as follows: TGTGCCAGCAGTTTCGAAGAAGTAGCGGGACTCTACAATGAGCAGTACTTC. It encodes CASSFEEVAGLYNEQYF. This chain joins TRBV28 to TRBJ2-5; TRBD2 lines up with 8 middle nucleotides. The CDR3 goes from the cysteine to the phenylalanine over 17 residues. Of the read, only the CDR3 DNA is kept; its 51 bases are in frame from base 1. Germline trimming: 3 bases from V, 11 bases from J; junction bases outside gene matches: 20. CDR1 is given as MDHEN and CDR2 as SYDVKM, both from the germline V gene.